Listed here are 23 T cell receptor beta chains from one sample, sequenced in a study of T cells in Graves' hyperthyroidism and ophthalmopathy. Amplified TCR beta CDR3 regions came from RNA transcripts. First-round RT-PCR with HTBI primers amplified the TCR CDR3 region. TCRdb reprocessed the multiplex PCR reads via MiXCR and lists one record per CDR3 protein. Of hundreds of thousands of distinct CDR3 sequences listed, 14% were seen once; the top ten hold around 13%. The specimen was blood. These receptors all stem from a woman aged 45-60 years with Graves' ophthalmopathy.

The chain is built from TRBV12-3 or TRBV12-4 and TRBJ2-3, with 11 bases matching TRBD1. The CDR3 contains 14 residues. V was pared by 5 bases and J by 14 bases, with 12 bases of the junction left unmatched. The CDR3: CASSVATRDRGWYF. CDR3 nucleotide sequence: TGTGCCAGCAGTGTCGCAACCCGGGACAGGGGGTGGTATTTT.

The chain joins TRBV4-3 to TRBJ2-7; D unresolved. Germline CDR1 reads LGHNA; CDR2 reads YSLEER. Trimming shortened V by 1 base and J by 0 bases, and 7 bases separated the two germline ends. This CDR3 spans 14 amino acids. The CDR3 protein is CASSQGQASYEQYF. The CDR3 coding sequence is TGCGCCAGCAGCCAAGGGCAGGCCTCCTACGAGCAGTACTTC.

The V call is TRBV19, the J call TRBJ2-2, with 12 bases aligning to TRBD2. From germline, CDR1 is LNHDA and CDR2 SQIVND (reference sequence). The CDR3 has 20 amino acids. J lost 4 bases, V lost 4 bases, and 16 bases had no gene match. CDR3 loop: CASSKDVRRLAGDSTGELFF. CDR3 sequence (DNA): TGTGCCAGTAGTAAAGACGTAAGGAGACTAGCGGGAGACAGCACCGGGGAGCTGTTTTTT.

The chain joins TRBV5-1 to TRBJ2-2, with D perhaps matching TRBD1 or TRBD2 (6 bases each). The CDR3 totals 16 residues. Trimming cost V 4 bases and J 5 bases, with 18 bases left between them. Germline CDR1 reads SGHRS; CDR2 reads YFSETQ. This chain's CDR3 is CASSRNSGGGTGELFF. The CDR3 nucleotides read TGCGCCAGCAGCAGGAATAGCGGAGGGGGAACCGGGGAGCTGTTTTTT.

This clonotype has more than one count but fewer than ten. This chain connects TRBV7-6 to TRBJ2-3; TRBD2 might be the D (6 bases). V lost 0 bases, J lost 4 bases, and 17 bases lay in between. Looked up from germline, CDR1 is SGHVS and CDR2 is FNYEAQ. The CDR3 consists of 17 residues. In nucleotides, the CDR3 is TGTGCCAGCAGCTTAGCGCCGAGACTAGTCGGGGCAGATACGCAGTATTTT. Protein: CASSLAPRLVGADTQYF.

This clonotype was observed many times. This chain joins TRBV20-1 and TRBJ2-3; D unresolved. The CDR3 is 14 amino acids. Germline loops: CDR1 DFQATT, CDR2 SNEGSKA (reference sequence). Trimming removed 0 bases at V and 4 bases at J, with 11 bases between. CDR3 loop: CSARDRRGADTQYF. The DNA of the CDR3 is TGCAGTGCTAGAGATCGTCGAGGAGCAGATACGCAGTATTTT.

CDR3 coding DNA: TGTGCCAGCAGTTCCTCCGGGACAGCGTCCTACGAGCAGTACTTC. This sequence encodes CASSSSGTASYEQYF. This chain connects TRBV6-5 to TRBJ2-7; 7 nucleotides line up with TRBD1. The germline CDR1 and CDR2 sequences are MNHEY and SVGAGI. Trimming cost V 4 bases and J 1 base; bases outside gene matches: 7. The CDR3 has 15 residues.

This clonotype has just a few counts. CDR3 nucleotide sequence: TGTGCCAGCGCTCCAGGGGGAAATCAGCCCCAGCATTTT. This sequence encodes CASAPGGNQPQHF. J is TRBJ1-5 and V is TRBV7-9, with TRBD1 matching over 7 bases. V dropped 8 bases and J dropped 4; count of bases not matched to a gene: 5. The CDR3 is 13 amino acids. CDR1 SEHNR and CDR2 FQNEAQ come from the germline V gene (reference sequence).

The chain has TRBV5-6 and TRBJ2-5, with 8 positions matching TRBD2. The CDR3 totals 15 residues. Trimming removed 4 bases from V and 5 bases from J; junction bases left unmatched: 10. CDR1 is SGHDT and CDR2 is YYEEEE in the germline V gene. In DNA, the CDR3 is TGTGCCAGCAGCCCAGGACCAGCGGGAGTGGAGACCCAGTACTTC. Protein: CASSPGPAGVETQYF.

This clonotype came up many times. Relative to the germline gene, one junction end is altered; a read error may explain this. The genes are TRBV28 and TRBJ2-7; perhaps TRBD1 as D (5 bases). This CDR3 is 12 amino acids long. Germline CDR1 reads MDHEN; CDR2 reads SYDVKM. CDR3 residues: CASILRVCEKYF. CDR3 sequence (DNA): TGTGCCAGCATCCTCAGGGTCTGCGAGAAGTACTTC.

The sample holds a few counts of this clonotype. The chain employs TRBV6-1 and TRBJ1-6; TRBD1 matches 7 bases. Germline trimming cut 6 bases from V and 9 bases from J; bases unmatched to any gene: 11. This CDR3 comprises 15 residues. The germline V gene encodes CDR1 MNHNS and CDR2 SASEGT. The CDR3: CASRRQQGSGSPLHF. The CDR3 DNA follows: TGTGCCAGCAGGCGGCAACAGGGGTCTGGTTCACCCCTCCACTTT.

The gene calls are TRBV20-1 and TRBJ2-7; 8 positions agree with TRBD1. The V and J ends lost 0 bases and 2 bases, in that order; junction bases with no gene match: 6. The germline CDR1 and CDR2 sequences are DFQATT and SNEGSKA (reference sequence). The CDR3 length is 15 residues. As DNA, the CDR3 is TGCAGTGCTAGAGATCAAGGGACAGGCACCTACGAGCAGTACTTC. Translated, it gives CSARDQGTGTYEQYF.

This clonotype was seen many times. The genes are TRBV7-2 and TRBJ2-7; D is unresolved. V gave up 3 bases and J gave up 0 bases, with 9 bases separating them. This CDR3 has 14 residues. Germline lookup yields CDR1 SGHTA and CDR2 FQGNSA. In DNA form, the CDR3 reads TGTGCCAGCAGCTTTGATGCCAGCTCCTACGAGCAGTACTTC. This sequence encodes CASSFDASSYEQYF.

This clonotype was seen a handful of times. V is TRBV28 and J is TRBJ2-2; 10 bases agree with TRBD2. Germline V gene lookup returns CDR1 MDHEN and CDR2 SYDVKM. CDR3 size: 15 residues. J gave up 3 bases and V 6 bases, and 4 bases lay outside the gene matches. CDR3 in DNA: TGTGCCAGCAGGGGGACTAGCGATTACACCGGGGAGCTGTTTTTT. Its translation: CASRGTSDYTGELFF.

This chain connects TRBV29-1 to TRBJ1-2; 8 positions agree with TRBD1. The CDR3 contains 13 residues. The ends lost 6 bases at V and 2 bases at J; junction bases unmatched: 5. Germline V gene sequence: CDR1 SQVTM, CDR2 ANQGSEA. The CDR3 loop reads CSVGQGANYGYTF. The CDR3 region has the DNA TGCAGCGTCGGACAGGGCGCCAACTATGGCTACACCTTC.

This clonotype was seen many times. V gene TRBV5-1 combines with J gene TRBJ2-3; no reliable D call. The CDR3 loop spans 14 amino acids. Germline CDR1 is SGHRS and CDR2 is YFSETQ. V lost 3 bases to trimming and J lost 7 bases, with 15 bases between them. The CDR3 coding sequence is TGCGCCAGCAGCTATTCCCTAGGTGAAAATACGCAGTATTTT. As protein: CASSYSLGENTQYF.

The rearrangement joins TRBV30 to TRBJ2-1; TRBD2 might be the D (6 bases). The germline gives CDR1 GTSNPN, CDR2 SVGIG (reference sequence). This CDR3 region has 11 residues. The V end lost 4 bases, the J end lost 6 bases, and 7 bases lay between the germline ends. The CDR3 protein is CAWTAGNEQFF. The DNA for the CDR3 is TGTGCCTGGACAGCGGGCAATGAGCAGTTCTTC.

Note on this clonotype: A read error is possible here, since a much larger clone lies one base away. This chain joins TRBV20-1 and TRBJ2-1; possibly TRBD1 for D (7 bases). Between the trimmed V and J ends, which lost 5 bases and 8 bases, there was a span of 19 bases. CDR3 length: 14 amino acids. Looked up from germline, CDR1 is DFQATT and CDR2 is SNEGSKA (reference sequence). Here the CDR3 reads CSAVKQGRKYEQFF. CDR3 nucleotides: TGCAGTGCTGTCAAACAGGGGAGGAAGTATGAGCAGTTCTTC.

This clonotype was counted at least ten times. The V and J genes are TRBV15 and TRBJ2-4; TRBD1 or TRBD2 may be the D gene (6 bases each). Germline assignment: CDR1 LNHNV and CDR2 YYDKDF (reference sequence). This CDR3 has 15 amino acids. V was cut by 3 bases and J by 2 bases, with 11 bases left in between. The CDR3: CATSRVGGTKNIQYF. DNA for the CDR3: TGTGCCACCAGCAGGGTAGGGGGGACCAAAAACATTCAGTACTTC. Full variable domain (rest looked up from reference TRBV15 and TRBJ2-4): DAMVIQNPRYQVTQFGKPVTLSCSQTLNHNVMYWYQQKSSQAPKLLFHYYDKDFNNEADTPDNFQSRRPNTSFCFLDIRSPGLGDTAMYLCATSRVGGTKNIQYFGAGTRLSVL.

CDR3 DNA sequence: TGTGCCACCAGTGAGCAAGGACTTAACAATGAGCAGTTCTTC. It yields the protein CATSEQGLNNEQFF. The V and J genes are TRBV24-1 and TRBJ2-1, with D perhaps matching TRBD2 (5 bases). The CDR3 extends over 14 amino acids. Deletions cut 4 bases from V and 5 bases from J, with 11 bases between. Germline-derived CDR1 and CDR2 are KGHDR and SFDVKD.

This clonotype was seen many times. J is TRBJ2-3 and V is TRBV11-2, with 11 positions matching TRBD2. Losses at the gene ends were 0 bases for V and 3 bases for J; bases not matched to a gene: 2. The germline V gene has CDR1 SGHAT and CDR2 FQNNGV. The CDR3 runs 16 residues. CDR3 in amino acids: CASSLELAGATDTQYF. In nucleotides, the CDR3 is TGTGCCAGCAGCTTAGAACTAGCGGGAGCTACAGATACGCAGTATTTT. The whole variable domain, filled in from reference TRBV11-2 and TRBJ2-3, reads EAGVAQSPRYKIIEKRQSVAFWCNPISGHATLYWYQQILGQGPKLLIQFQNNGVVDDSQLPKDRFSAERLKGVDSTLKIQPAKLEDSAVYLCASSLELAGATDTQYFGPGTRLTVL.

The chain combines TRBV29-1 with TRBJ2-7; TRBD2 matches at 11 bases. The junction had 4 bases not matched to a gene; V was cut back by 0 bases and J by 3 bases. This CDR3 is 15 amino acids long. In germline, CDR1 is SQVTM, CDR2 ANQGSEA. The CDR3 loop is CSVEEASGRFYEQYF. CDR3 DNA: TGCAGCGTTGAAGAGGCTAGCGGGAGGTTCTACGAGCAGTACTTC.

There are a few counts of this clonotype. This rearrangement joins TRBV5-4 to TRBJ1-2; D unclear. CDR1 is SGHNT, CDR2 YYREEE, per germline (reference sequence). V was cut by 3 bases and J by 6 bases, with 15 bases left in between. The CDR3 length is 14 residues. The CDR3 protein is CASSSTGYLDGYTF. The CDR3 DNA is TGTGCCAGCAGCTCGACTGGGTATCTGGATGGCTACACCTTC.